A single sample gave rise to the 23 T cell receptor beta chains below, sequenced in a study of cytomegalovirus exposure and HLA in healthy donors. Amplification used 60 Vbeta primers and 13 Jbeta primers. Sequencing used immunoSEQ multiplex PCR; TCRdb keeps in-frame clones, though not all of them. Seen here are approximately 200,000 clones, 79% observed once, and the top ten hold about 4.6%. The sequencing input was PBMCs. The source of these receptors is a woman in her twenties or thirties in good health and CMV-seropositive.

The gene calls are TRBV7-9 and TRBJ2-5, with 10 positions matching TRBD2. The germline V gene encodes CDR1 SEHNR and CDR2 FQNEAQ (reference sequence). J lost 5 bases, V lost 3 bases, and 6 bases had no gene match. The CDR3 has 15 residues. Here the CDR3 DNA reads TGTGCCAGCAGCTTCGAAGCGGGGGGGCCCGAGACCCAGTACTTC. This encodes CASSFEAGGPETQYF. Variable domain in full (rest from reference TRBV7-9 and TRBJ2-5): DTGVSQNPRHKITKRGQNVTFRCDPISEHNRLYWYRQTLGQGPEFLTYFQNEAQLEKSRLLSDRFSAERPKGSFSTLEIQRTEQGDSAMYLCASSFEAGGPETQYFGPGTRLLVL.

The chain employs TRBV2 and TRBJ1-4; 11 nucleotides align to TRBD1. The CDR3 has 15 amino acids. The trim removed 4 bases at V and 6 bases at J, leaving 4 bases unmatched. CDR1 SNHLY and CDR2 FYNNEI come from the germline V gene. The chain's CDR3 is CASSGDRGAYEKLFF. As DNA, the CDR3 is TGTGCCAGCAGTGGGGACAGGGGGGCATATGAAAAACTGTTTTTT.

The rearrangement links TRBV6-1 to TRBJ2-1; maybe TRBD2 (6 bases). Trimming removed 7 bases at V and 4 bases at J, with 17 bases between. Germline V lookup: CDR1 MNHNS, CDR2 SASEGT. The CDR3 is made up of 15 amino acids. This CDR3 is CASTPWASEYNEQFF. The CDR3 DNA is TGTGCCAGCACCCCCTGGGCTAGCGAGTACAATGAGCAGTTCTTC.

CDR3: CASSSRTGTGEQYF. The DNA of the CDR3 is TGTGCCAGCAGCTCTCGGACAGGGACGGGGGAGCAGTACTTC. The V gene is TRBV7-9, the J gene TRBJ2-7; 8 bases map to TRBD1. J lost 7 bases, V lost 4 bases, and 9 bases had no gene match. CDR1 and CDR2 (germline): SEHNR, FQNEAQ (reference sequence). The CDR3 sequence is 14 residues long.

V gene TRBV2 combines with J gene TRBJ2-7; no clear D gene. The V and J ends lost 1 base and 6 bases respectively, with 7 bases between them. Germline V CDR1 and CDR2: SNHLY, FYNNEI. The CDR3 spans 12 residues. The CDR3 nucleotides read TGTGCCAGCAGTGAAGACCACGGCGAGCAGTACTTC. It is translated as CASSEDHGEQYF.

The V and J genes are TRBV6-5 and TRBJ2-7; the D gene is possibly TRBD1 (5 bases). The germline gives CDR1 MNHEY, CDR2 SVGAGI. Trimming removed 7 bases at V and 3 bases at J, with 13 bases between. The CDR3 is 13 residues long. The CDR3 loop reads CASTQFQGYEQYF. For the CDR3, the DNA is TGTGCCAGCACCCAGTTCCAGGGCTACGAGCAGTACTTC.

This sequence joins TRBV7-8 and TRBJ2-5; 7 bases match TRBD1. Germline assignment: CDR1 SGHVS and CDR2 FQNEAQ. Germline trimming cut 1 base from V and 0 bases from J; bases unmatched to any gene: 5. CDR3 length: 16 amino acids. In nucleotides, the CDR3 is TGTGCCAGCAGCTTAGGACAGGGCAGGGACCAAGAGACCCAGTACTTC. Its translation: CASSLGQGRDQETQYF.

The rearrangement uses TRBV30 and TRBJ1-5, with D uncertain. The CDR3 covers 17 residues. V lost 3 bases, J lost 4 bases, and 22 bases lay in between. Germline CDR1 is GTSNPN and CDR2 is SVGIG (reference sequence). The CDR3 spells CAWSRLPLRSPNQPQHF. The CDR3 bases are TGTGCCTGGAGCCGCCTCCCGCTGAGAAGTCCAAATCAGCCCCAGCATTTT.

This sequence joins TRBV4-1 and TRBJ2-5; a weak D match, TRBD2 (5 bases). The CDR3 runs 13 residues. CDR1 is MGHRA, CDR2 YSYEKL, per germline. V lost 5 bases to trimming and J lost 2 bases, with 9 bases between them. CDR3 sequence: CASSSAVQETQYF. Written as DNA, the CDR3 is TGCGCCAGCAGCTCAGCGGTTCAAGAGACCCAGTACTTC.

J is TRBJ1-2 and V is TRBV5-8, with 7 bases lining up with TRBD1. Losses at the gene ends were 1 base for V and 4 bases for J; bases not matched to a gene: 7. This CDR3 spans 15 amino acids. CDR1 SGHTS and CDR2 YDEGEE come from the germline V gene. The CDR3 loop reads CASSLSGTDPYGYTF. In DNA form, the CDR3 reads TGTGCCAGCAGCTTGTCCGGGACAGACCCCTATGGCTACACCTTC.

V is TRBV2 and J is TRBJ2-7, with D possibly TRBD2 on 6 matching bases. V was shortened by 8 bases and J by 1 base, with 18 bases between the two germline ends. Germline lookup yields CDR1 SNHLY and CDR2 FYNNEI. The CDR3 is 15 amino acids. Written as DNA, the CDR3 is TGTGCCAGCTTCGGAACCGGGACTCCTTCCTACGAGCAGTACTTC. The encoded protein is CASFGTGTPSYEQYF.

This chain links TRBV29-1 with TRBJ2-7, with D uncertain. Trimming took off 5 bases at V and 5 bases at J, with 13 bases between the two ends. CDR1 and CDR2 (germline): SQVTM, ANQGSEA. This CDR3 contains 12 residues. CDR3: CSVTSFDNEQYF. Written as DNA, the CDR3 is TGCAGCGTTACCAGTTTCGACAACGAGCAGTACTTC.

A few counts support this clone. The chain recombines TRBV10-3 with TRBJ2-2; weak D call: TRBD2 (6 bases). This CDR3 has 16 residues. CDR1 is ENHRY and CDR2 is SYGVKD in the germline V gene. The V and J ends lost 9 bases and 4 bases respectively, with 21 bases between them. The CDR3, as DNA: TGTGCCATTCGGCCGGGCACCGAGGGAGGCACCGGGGAGCTGTTTTTT. The encoded protein is CAIRPGTEGGTGELFF.

This chain uses TRBV11-3 with TRBJ1-5; no definite D call. CDR3 size: 15 residues. Trimming removed 5 bases at V and 1 base at J, with 12 bases between. CDR1 is SGHNT and CDR2 is YENEEA in the germline V gene. The CDR3 DNA is TGTGCCAGCAGCCTTGTTGGAGGGAGCAATCAGCCCCAGCATTTT. It encodes CASSLVGGSNQPQHF.

The chain carries TRBV2 and TRBJ2-1, with 13 bases identical to TRBD2. Losses at the gene ends were 5 bases for V and 3 bases for J; bases not matched to a gene: 1. The germline V gene has CDR1 SNHLY and CDR2 FYNNEI. This CDR3 is 15 amino acids long. The CDR3: CASSRLAGGYNEQFF. The CDR3 DNA follows: TGTGCCAGCAGTAGACTAGCGGGGGGCTACAATGAGCAGTTCTTC.

This clone appeared once. The rearrangement links TRBV11-2 to TRBJ2-7; 7 bases align to TRBD1. Germline assignment: CDR1 SGHAT and CDR2 FQNNGV. This CDR3 spans 15 amino acids. V lost 5 bases and J lost 3; bases outside the gene matches: 10. The CDR3 spells CASSPHLDRDYEQYF. The CDR3 coding sequence is TGTGCCAGCAGCCCGCACCTCGACAGGGACTACGAGCAGTACTTC. The complete variable domain, with remaining parts taken from reference TRBV11-2 and TRBJ2-7, reads EAGVAQSPRYKIIEKRQSVAFWCNPISGHATLYWYQQILGQGPKLLIQFQNNGVVDDSQLPKDRFSAERLKGVDSTLKIQPAKLEDSAVYLCASSPHLDRDYEQYFGPGTRLTVT.

The table lists this clone with a few counts. The chain links TRBV4-3 to TRBJ1-4; 9 bases agree with TRBD1. Trimming at V came to 3 bases and at J to 8 bases, leaving 10 bases not matched to a gene. Germline CDR1 and CDR2: LGHNA and YSLEER. The CDR3 runs to 16 residues. CDR3 in amino acids: CASSQDRQGVGEKLFF. CDR3 bases: TGCGCCAGCAGCCAGGACAGACAGGGGGTCGGCGAAAAACTGTTTTTT.

The V and J genes are TRBV11-3 and TRBJ1-1; tentatively, D is TRBD1 (5 bases). The CDR3 totals 16 residues. CDR1 is SGHNT, CDR2 YENEEA, per germline. Deletions cut 2 bases from V and 3 bases from J, with 16 bases between. The CDR3 spells CASSLRDSRRDTEAFF. In DNA, the CDR3 is TGTGCCAGCAGCTTACGGGACTCTCGGAGGGACACTGAAGCTTTCTTT.

This chain connects TRBV5-5 to TRBJ2-5; possible D gene TRBD2, 5 bases. The CDR3 covers 14 residues. The V and J ends lost 2 bases and 6 bases respectively, with 14 bases between them. The germline V gene has CDR1 SGHKS and CDR2 YYEKEE (reference sequence). CDR3 sequence reads: CASSLTAVEKTQYF. For the CDR3, the DNA is TGTGCCAGCAGCTTAACAGCGGTGGAAAAGACCCAGTACTTC.

The chain combines TRBV6-6 with TRBJ2-5, with a tentative D call TRBD2 (5 bases). Germline CDR1 is MNHNY and CDR2 is SVGAGI (reference sequence). The CDR3 consists of 12 residues. The ends were cut back, 4 bases at V and 5 bases at J, with 8 bases in the middle. This chain's CDR3 is CASSLEEETQYF. CDR3 nucleotides: TGTGCCAGCAGTTTGGAGGAGGAGACCCAGTACTTC.

The rearrangement joins TRBV6-5 to TRBJ2-7; TRBD2 matches at 8 bases. V shed 2 bases, J shed 2 bases, and the junction held 8 bases outside the gene matches. Looked up from germline, CDR1 is MNHEY and CDR2 is SVGAGI. The CDR3 spans 16 residues. This chain's CDR3 is CASSYLPSGQTYEQYF. The CDR3 nucleotides read TGTGCCAGCAGTTACCTTCCTAGCGGGCAGACCTACGAGCAGTACTTC.

J is TRBJ1-3 and V is TRBV7-9; 8 bases align to TRBD1. The CDR3 consists of 16 residues. V gave up 5 bases and J gave up 0 bases; unmatched junction bases: 6. Per germline, CDR1 SEHNR and CDR2 FQNEAQ (reference sequence). CDR3 bases: TGTGCCAGCAGCGATATACAGGGGGTCTCTGGAAACACCATATATTTT. Protein sequence: CASSDIQGVSGNTIYF.

The chain uses TRBV14 and TRBJ2-5; 8 bases are a match to TRBD1. Trimming at V came to 4 bases and at J to 5 bases, leaving 3 bases not matched to a gene. The CDR3 length is 13 residues. Germline CDR1 and CDR2: SGHDN and FVKESK. The CDR3 here is CASSRRTGETQYF. The CDR3 bases are TGTGCCAGCAGCCGGCGGACAGGGGAGACCCAGTACTTC. Complete variable domain (other parts from reference TRBV14 and TRBJ2-5): EAGVTQFPSHSVIEKGQTVTLRCDPISGHDNLYWYRRVMGKEIKFLLHFVKESKQDESGMPNNRFLAERTGGTYSTLKVQPAELEDSGVYFCASSRRTGETQYFGPGTRLLVL.